A selection of T cell receptor beta chains follows, all from one sample in a study of blood T cell repertoires in COVID-19. Only in-frame clones appear in the TCRdb table, and some are missing; sequencing was by immunoSEQ multiplex PCR. The sample lists about 150,000 clones, roughly 87% occurring once. The sample comprised PBMCs or T cells enriched from blood (not recorded which). The receptors shown here come from a middle-aged woman who had been exposed to COVID-19. The CDR3 runs from the conserved cysteine through the conserved F or W. The D gene is left open where the match is weak. Clone size, where shown, is once, few, many, or a class for clones that have expanded.

>TRBJ1-5|TRBV6-5|NA|NA
CASIQDSFGNQPQHF
TGTGCCAGCATCCAGGACAGTTTCGGTAATCAGCCCCAGCATTTT
>TRBJ2-7|TRBV3-1/TRBV3-2|NA|NA
CASSQVGGYYEQYF
TGTGCCAGCAGCCAAGTGGGCGGGTACTACGAGCAGTACTTC
>TRBJ2-1|TRBV11-1|NA|NA
CASSFRGRSSYNEQFF
TGTGCCAGCAGCTTCAGAGGGAGAAGCTCCTACAATGAGCAGTTCTTC
>TRBJ1-1|TRBV6-6|NA|NA
CASSSPGTEAFF
TGTGCCAGCAGTTCGCCGGGAACTGAAGCTTTCTTT
>TRBJ2-7|TRBV6-2/TRBV6-3|TRBD1|few
CASSYSDRSPYEQYF
TGTGCCAGCAGTTACTCGGACAGGTCCCCCTACGAGCAGTACTTC
>TRBJ2-6|TRBV9|NA|NA
CASRPGRSGANVLTF
TGTGCCAGCCGTCCAGGGAGGTCTGGGGCCAACGTCCTGACTTTC
>TRBJ2-5|TRBV28|TRBD2|few
CASSPRLAGLKETQYF
TGTGCCAGCAGCCCGCGACTAGCGGGACTTAAAGAGACCCAGTACTTC
>TRBJ2-2|TRBV6-5|TRBD2|NA
CAAAGVAGELFF
TGTGCCGCGGCGGGGGTTGCCGGGGAGCTGTTTTTT
>TRBJ1-2|TRBV5-1|NA|once
CASSSAGDWVYGYTF
TGCGCCAGCAGCTCGGCGGGGGATTGGGTCTATGGCTACACCTTC
>TRBJ1-6|TRBV6-1|TRBD1|few
CASSDGTENSPLHF
TGTGCCAGCAGTGATGGGACAGAGAATTCACCCCTCCACTTT
>TRBJ1-1|TRBV28|NA|NA
CASRKRLDTTEAFF
TGTGCCAGCAGAAAACGCCTGGACACCACTGAAGCTTTCTTT
>TRBJ1-3|TRBV4-1|NA|NA
CASSQGSGLSGNTIYF
TGCGCCAGCAGCCAAGGGTCAGGGCTCTCTGGAAACACCATATATTTT